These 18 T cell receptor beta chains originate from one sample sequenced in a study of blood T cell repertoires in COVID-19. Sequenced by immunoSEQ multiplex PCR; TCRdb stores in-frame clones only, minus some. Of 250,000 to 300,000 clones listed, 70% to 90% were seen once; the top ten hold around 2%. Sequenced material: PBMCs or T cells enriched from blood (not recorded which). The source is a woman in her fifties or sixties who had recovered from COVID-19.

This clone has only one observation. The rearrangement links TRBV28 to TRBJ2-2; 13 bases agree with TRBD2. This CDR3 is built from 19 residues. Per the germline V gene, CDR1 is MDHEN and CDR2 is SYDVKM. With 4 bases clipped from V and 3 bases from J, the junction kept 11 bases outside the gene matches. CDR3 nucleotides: TGTGCCAGCAGTTCCCATCCCGGGGGACTAGCGGGACACACCGGGGAGCTGTTTTTT. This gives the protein CASSSHPGGLAGHTGELFF.

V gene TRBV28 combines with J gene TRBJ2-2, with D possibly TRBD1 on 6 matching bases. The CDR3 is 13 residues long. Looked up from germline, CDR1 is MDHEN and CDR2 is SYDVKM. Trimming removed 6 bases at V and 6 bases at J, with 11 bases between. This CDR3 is CASRQGGAGELFF. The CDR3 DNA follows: TGTGCCAGCAGACAAGGGGGAGCCGGGGAGCTGTTTTTT.

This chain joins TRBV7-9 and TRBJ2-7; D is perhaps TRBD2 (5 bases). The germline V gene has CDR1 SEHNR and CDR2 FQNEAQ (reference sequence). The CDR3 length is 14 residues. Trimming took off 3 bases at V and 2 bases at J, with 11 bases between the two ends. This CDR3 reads CASSFKRDPYEQYF. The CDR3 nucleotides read TGTGCCAGCAGCTTTAAACGGGATCCCTACGAGCAGTACTTC.

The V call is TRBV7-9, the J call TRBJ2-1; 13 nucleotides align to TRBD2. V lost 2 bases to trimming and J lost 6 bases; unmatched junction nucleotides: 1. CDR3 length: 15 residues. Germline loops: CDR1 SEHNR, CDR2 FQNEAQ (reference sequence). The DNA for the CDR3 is TGTGCCAGCAGCTTAACTAGCGGGAGGGCCAATGAGCAGTTCTTC. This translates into CASSLTSGRANEQFF.

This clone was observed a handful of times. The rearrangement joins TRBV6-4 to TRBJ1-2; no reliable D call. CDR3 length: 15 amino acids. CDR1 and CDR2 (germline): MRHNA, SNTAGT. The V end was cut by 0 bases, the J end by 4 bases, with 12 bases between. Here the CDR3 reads CASSDSAWSVYGYTF. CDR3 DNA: TGTGCCAGCAGTGACTCTGCTTGGAGTGTCTATGGCTACACCTTC.

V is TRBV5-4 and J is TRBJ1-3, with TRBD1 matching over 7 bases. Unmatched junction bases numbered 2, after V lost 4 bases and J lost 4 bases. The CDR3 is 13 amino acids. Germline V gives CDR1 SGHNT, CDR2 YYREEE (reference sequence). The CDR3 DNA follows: TGTGCCAGCAGCCAGGGGGTCGGAAACACCATATATTTT. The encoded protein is CASSQGVGNTIYF.

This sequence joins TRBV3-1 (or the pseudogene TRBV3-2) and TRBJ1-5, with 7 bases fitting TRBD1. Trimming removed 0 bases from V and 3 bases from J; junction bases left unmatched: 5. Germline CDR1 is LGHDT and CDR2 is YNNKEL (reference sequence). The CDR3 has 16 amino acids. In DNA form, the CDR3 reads TGTGCCAGCAGCCAAGACACAGGGGCGCCCAATCAGCCCCAGCATTTT. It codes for CASSQDTGAPNQPQHF.

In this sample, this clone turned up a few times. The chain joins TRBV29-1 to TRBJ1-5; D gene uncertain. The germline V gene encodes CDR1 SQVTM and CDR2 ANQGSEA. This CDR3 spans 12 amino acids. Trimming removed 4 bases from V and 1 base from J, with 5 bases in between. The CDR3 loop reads CSVGHSNQPQHF. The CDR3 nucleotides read TGCAGCGTTGGACACAGCAATCAGCCCCAGCATTTT.

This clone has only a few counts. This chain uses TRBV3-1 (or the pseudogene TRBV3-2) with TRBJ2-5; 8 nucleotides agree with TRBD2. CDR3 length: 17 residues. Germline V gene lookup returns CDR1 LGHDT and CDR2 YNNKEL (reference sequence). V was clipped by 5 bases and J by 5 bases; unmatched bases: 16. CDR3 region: CASSSRPSSGSGETQYF. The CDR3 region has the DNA TGTGCCAGCAGCTCTAGACCGTCGAGCGGGAGTGGGGAGACCCAGTACTTC.

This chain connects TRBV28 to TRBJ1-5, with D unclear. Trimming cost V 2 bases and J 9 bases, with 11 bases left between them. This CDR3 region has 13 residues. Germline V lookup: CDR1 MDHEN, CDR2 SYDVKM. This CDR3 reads CASSLDTTGPQHF. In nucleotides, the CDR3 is TGTGCCAGCAGTTTAGACACAACTGGGCCCCAGCATTTT.

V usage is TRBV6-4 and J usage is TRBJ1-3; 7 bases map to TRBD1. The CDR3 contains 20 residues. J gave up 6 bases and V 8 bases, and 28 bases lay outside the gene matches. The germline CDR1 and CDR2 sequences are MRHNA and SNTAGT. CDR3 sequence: CASGKYRGGLVLGLLNTIYF. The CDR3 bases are TGTGCCAGCGGAAAATACAGGGGTGGGTTGGTACTAGGGCTCCTAAACACCATATATTTT.

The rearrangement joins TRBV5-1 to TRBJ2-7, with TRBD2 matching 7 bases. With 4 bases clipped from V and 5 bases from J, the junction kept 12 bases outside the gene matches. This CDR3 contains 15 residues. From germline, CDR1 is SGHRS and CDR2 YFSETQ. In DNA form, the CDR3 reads TGCGCCAGCAGCCCCTGGACTAGTTTGCGTGACGAGCAGTACTTC. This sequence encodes CASSPWTSLRDEQYF.

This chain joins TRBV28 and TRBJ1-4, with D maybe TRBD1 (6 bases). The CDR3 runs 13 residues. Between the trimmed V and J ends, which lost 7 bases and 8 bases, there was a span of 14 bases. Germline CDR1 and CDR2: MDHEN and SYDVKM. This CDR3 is CASTLQGKEKLFF. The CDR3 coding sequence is TGTGCCAGCACCCTCCAGGGGAAAGAAAAACTGTTTTTT.

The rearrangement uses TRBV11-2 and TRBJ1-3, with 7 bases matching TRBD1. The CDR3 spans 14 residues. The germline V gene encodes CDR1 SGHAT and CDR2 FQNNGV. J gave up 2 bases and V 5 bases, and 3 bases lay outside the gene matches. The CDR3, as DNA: TGTGCCAGCAGCGTCACAGGGGCTGGAAACACCATATATTTT. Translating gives CASSVTGAGNTIYF.

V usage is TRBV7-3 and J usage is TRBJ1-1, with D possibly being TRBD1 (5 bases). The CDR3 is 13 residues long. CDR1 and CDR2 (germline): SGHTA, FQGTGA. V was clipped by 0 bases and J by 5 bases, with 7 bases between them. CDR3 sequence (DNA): TGTGCCAGCAGCTTAACCCGACAGACTGAAGCTTTCTTT. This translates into CASSLTRQTEAFF. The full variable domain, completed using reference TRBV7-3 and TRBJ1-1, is GAGVSQTPSNKVTEKGKYVELRCDPISGHTALYWYRQSLGQGPEFLIYFQGTGAADDSGLPNDRFFAVRPEGSVSTLKIQRTERGDSAVYLCASSLTRQTEAFFGQGTRLTVV.

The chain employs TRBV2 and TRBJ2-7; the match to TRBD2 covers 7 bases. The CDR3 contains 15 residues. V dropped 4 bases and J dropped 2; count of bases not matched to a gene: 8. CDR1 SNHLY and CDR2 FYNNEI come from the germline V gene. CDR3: CASSAASGSTYEQYF. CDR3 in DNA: TGTGCCAGCAGTGCGGCTAGCGGATCCACCTACGAGCAGTACTTC.

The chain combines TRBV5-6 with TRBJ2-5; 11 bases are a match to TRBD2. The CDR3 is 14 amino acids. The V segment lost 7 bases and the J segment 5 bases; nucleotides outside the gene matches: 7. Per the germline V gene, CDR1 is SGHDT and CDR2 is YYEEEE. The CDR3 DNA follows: TGTGCCAGCGGATTAGCGGGAGGGTTCGAGACCCAGTACTTC. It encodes CASGLAGGFETQYF.

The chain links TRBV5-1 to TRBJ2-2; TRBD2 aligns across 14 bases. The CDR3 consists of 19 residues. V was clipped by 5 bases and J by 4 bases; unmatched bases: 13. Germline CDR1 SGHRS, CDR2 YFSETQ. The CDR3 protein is CASRRTDPTSGRGTGELFF. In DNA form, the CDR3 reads TGCGCCAGCAGACGAACAGACCCGACTAGCGGGAGGGGCACCGGGGAGCTGTTTTTT.